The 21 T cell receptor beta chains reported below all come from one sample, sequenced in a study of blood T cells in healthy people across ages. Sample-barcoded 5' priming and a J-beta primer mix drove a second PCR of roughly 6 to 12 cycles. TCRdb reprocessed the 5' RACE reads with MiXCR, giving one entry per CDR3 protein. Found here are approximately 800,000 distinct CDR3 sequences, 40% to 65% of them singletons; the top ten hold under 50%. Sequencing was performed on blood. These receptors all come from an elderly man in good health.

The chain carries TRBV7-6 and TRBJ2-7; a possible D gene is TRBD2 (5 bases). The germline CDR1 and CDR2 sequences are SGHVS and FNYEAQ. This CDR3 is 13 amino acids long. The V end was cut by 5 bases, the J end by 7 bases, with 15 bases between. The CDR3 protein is CASSPHQSGEQYF. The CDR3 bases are TGTGCCAGCAGCCCACACCAGAGCGGTGAGCAGTACTTC.

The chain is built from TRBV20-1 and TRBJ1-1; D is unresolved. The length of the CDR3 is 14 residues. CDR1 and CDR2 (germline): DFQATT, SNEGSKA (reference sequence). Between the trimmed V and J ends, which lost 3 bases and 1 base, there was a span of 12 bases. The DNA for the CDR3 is TGCAGTGCTAGGCGGGTTTACGGGAACACTGAAGCTTTCTTT. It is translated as CSARRVYGNTEAFF.

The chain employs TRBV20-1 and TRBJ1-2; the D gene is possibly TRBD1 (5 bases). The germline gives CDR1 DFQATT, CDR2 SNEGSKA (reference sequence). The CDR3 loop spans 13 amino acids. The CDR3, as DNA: TGCAGCCCCGGAGGGGCGATTGACTATGGCTACACCTTC. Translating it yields CSPGGAIDYGYTF.

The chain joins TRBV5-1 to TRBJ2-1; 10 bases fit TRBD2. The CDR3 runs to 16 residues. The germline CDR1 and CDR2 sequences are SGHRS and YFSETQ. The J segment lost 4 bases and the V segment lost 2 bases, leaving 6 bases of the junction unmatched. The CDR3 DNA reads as TGCGCCAGCAGCTTTCCAGCGGGAGGGCCGTACAATGAGCAGTTCTTC. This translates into CASSFPAGGPYNEQFF.

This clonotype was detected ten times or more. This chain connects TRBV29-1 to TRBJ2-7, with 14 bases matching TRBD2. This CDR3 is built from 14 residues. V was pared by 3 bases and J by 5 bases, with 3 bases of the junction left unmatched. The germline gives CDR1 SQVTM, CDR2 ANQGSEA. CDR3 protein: CSVEGLAGANEQYF. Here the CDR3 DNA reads TGCAGCGTTGAGGGACTAGCGGGAGCTAACGAGCAGTACTTC.

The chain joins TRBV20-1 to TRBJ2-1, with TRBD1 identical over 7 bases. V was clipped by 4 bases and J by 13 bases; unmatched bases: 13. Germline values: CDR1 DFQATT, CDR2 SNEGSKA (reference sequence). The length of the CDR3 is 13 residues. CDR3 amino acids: CSANRGVGETQFF. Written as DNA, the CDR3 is TGCAGTGCTAACAGGGGAGTAGGGGAGACCCAGTTCTTC.

This chain's CDR3 is CASSSHSGGSYEQYF. For the CDR3, the DNA is TGCGCCAGCAGCTCTCATAGCGGGGGTTCCTACGAGCAGTACTTC. V gene TRBV5-1 combines with J gene TRBJ2-7; TRBD2 agrees at 9 bases. J gave up 1 base and V 3 bases, and 5 bases lay outside the gene matches. The CDR3 is 15 amino acids. Germline values: CDR1 SGHRS, CDR2 YFSETQ.

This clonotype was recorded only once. Here the CDR3 reads CASSSDPTGELFF. CDR3 bases: TGTGCCAGCAGTTCCGACCCCACCGGGGAGCTGTTTTTT. The rearrangement links TRBV6-6 to TRBJ2-2; D gene ambiguous. V was pared by 4 bases and J by 4 bases, with 7 bases between. The CDR3 has 13 residues. Germline V gives CDR1 MNHNY, CDR2 SVGAGI (reference sequence).

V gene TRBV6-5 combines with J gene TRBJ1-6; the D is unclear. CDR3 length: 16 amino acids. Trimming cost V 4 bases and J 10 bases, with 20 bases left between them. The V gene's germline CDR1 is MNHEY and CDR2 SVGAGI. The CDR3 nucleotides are TGTGCCAGCAGTTCTATCCTTCCGACCACGGGCTCACCCCTCCACTTT. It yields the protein CASSSILPTTGSPLHF.

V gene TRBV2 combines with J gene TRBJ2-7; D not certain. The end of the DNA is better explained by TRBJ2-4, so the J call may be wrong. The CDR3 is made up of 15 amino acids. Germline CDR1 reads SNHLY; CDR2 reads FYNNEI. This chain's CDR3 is CASSEERVGENIQYF. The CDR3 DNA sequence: TGTGCCAGCAGTGAAGAAAGGGTGGGTGAAAACATTCAGTACTTC.

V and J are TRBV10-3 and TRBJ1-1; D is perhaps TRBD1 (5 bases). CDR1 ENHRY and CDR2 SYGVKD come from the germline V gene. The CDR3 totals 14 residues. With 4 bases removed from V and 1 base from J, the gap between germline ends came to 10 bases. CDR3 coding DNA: TGTGCCATCAGTGTACCGGGACCGAACACTGAAGCTTTCTTT. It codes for CAISVPGPNTEAFF.

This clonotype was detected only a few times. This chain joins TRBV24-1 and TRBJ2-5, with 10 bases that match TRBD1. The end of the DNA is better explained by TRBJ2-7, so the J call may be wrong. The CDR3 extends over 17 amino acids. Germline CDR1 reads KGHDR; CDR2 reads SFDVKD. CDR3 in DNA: TGTGCCACCAGTGATTCGCGGGCGGGACAGGGGTCGGTCGAGCAGTACTTC. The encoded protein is CATSDSRAGQGSVEQYF.

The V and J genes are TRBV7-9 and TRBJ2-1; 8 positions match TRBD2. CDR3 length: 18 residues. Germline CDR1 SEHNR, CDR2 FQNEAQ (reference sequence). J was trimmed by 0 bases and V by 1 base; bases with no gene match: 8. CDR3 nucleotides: TGTGCCAGCAGCTTAGGTCTAGCGGGCCCCGCCTCCTACAATGAGCAGTTCTTC. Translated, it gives CASSLGLAGPASYNEQFF.

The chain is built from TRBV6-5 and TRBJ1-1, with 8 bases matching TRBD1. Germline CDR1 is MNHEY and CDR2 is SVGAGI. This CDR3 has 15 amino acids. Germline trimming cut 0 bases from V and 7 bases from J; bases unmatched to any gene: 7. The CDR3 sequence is CASSYSSRGQVEAFF. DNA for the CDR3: TGTGCCAGCAGTTACTCGAGCAGGGGGCAAGTTGAAGCTTTCTTT.

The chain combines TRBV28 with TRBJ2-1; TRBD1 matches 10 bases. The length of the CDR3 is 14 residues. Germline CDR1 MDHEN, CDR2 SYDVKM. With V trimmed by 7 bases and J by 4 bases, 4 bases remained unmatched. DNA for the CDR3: TGTGCCAGCAAGACAGGGGGCGGATACAATGAGCAGTTCTTC. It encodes CASKTGGGYNEQFF.

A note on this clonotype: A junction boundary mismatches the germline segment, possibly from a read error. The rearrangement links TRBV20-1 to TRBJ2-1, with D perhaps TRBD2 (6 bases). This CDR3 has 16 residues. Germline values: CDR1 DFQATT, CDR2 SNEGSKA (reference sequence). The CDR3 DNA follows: TGCAGTGCTGGAGATGGGGCGGGAATATCCTACAATGAGCAGTTCTTC. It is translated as CSAGDGAGISYNEQFF.

CDR3 nucleotides: TGCGCCAGCAGCTTGGGGCCTCCAACCGGTTCCTACGAGCAGTACTTC. It translates to CASSLGPPTGSYEQYF. This sequence joins TRBV5-1 and TRBJ2-7; D ambiguous. Germline CDR1 SGHRS, CDR2 YFSETQ. The CDR3 sequence is 16 residues long. Deletions cut 0 bases from V and 1 base from J, with 14 bases between. The variable domain in full, with the rest retrieved from reference TRBV5-1 and TRBJ2-7, is KAGVTQTPRYLIKTRGQQVTLSCSPISGHRSVSWYQQTPGQGLQFLFEYFSETQRNKGNFPGRFSGRQFSNSRSEMNVSTLELGDSALYLCASSLGPPTGSYEQYFGPGTRLTVT.

CDR3 in DNA: TGCAGCGTTGTTCCCGGGGGGACTGAAGCTTTCTTT. Its protein is CSVVPGGTEAFF. The J gene is TRBJ1-1, the V gene TRBV29-1; D perhaps matches TRBD1 (5 bases). CDR1 is SQVTM and CDR2 is ANQGSEA in the germline V gene. Trimming stripped 4 bases from V and 5 bases from J, with 11 bases between. The CDR3 runs 12 residues. Full variable domain (outside the CDR3, taken from reference TRBV29-1 and TRBJ1-1): SAVISQKPSRDICQRGTSLTIQCQVDSQVTMMFWYRQQPGQSLTLIATANQGSEATYESGFVIDKFPISRPNLTFSTLTVSNMSPEDSSIYLCSVVPGGTEAFFGQGTRLTVV.

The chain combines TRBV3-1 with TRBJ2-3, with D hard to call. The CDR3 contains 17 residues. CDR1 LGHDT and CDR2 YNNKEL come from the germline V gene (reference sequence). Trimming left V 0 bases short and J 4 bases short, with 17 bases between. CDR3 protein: CASSQDRLARVADTQYF. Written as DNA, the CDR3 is TGTGCCAGCAGCCAAGATCGCCTCGCCCGAGTGGCAGATACGCAGTATTTT.

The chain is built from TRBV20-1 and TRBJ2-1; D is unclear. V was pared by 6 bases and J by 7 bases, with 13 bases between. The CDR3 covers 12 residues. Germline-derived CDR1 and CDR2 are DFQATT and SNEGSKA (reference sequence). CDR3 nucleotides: TGCAGTGCCCCCGGCGTAGCTAATGAGCAGTTCTTC. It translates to CSAPGVANEQFF.

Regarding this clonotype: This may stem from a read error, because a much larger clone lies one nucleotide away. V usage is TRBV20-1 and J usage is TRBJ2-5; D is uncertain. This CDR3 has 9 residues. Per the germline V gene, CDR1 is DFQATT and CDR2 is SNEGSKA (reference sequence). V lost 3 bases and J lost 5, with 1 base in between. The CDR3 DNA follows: TGCAGTGCTAGGGAGACCCAGTACTTC. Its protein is CSARETQYF.